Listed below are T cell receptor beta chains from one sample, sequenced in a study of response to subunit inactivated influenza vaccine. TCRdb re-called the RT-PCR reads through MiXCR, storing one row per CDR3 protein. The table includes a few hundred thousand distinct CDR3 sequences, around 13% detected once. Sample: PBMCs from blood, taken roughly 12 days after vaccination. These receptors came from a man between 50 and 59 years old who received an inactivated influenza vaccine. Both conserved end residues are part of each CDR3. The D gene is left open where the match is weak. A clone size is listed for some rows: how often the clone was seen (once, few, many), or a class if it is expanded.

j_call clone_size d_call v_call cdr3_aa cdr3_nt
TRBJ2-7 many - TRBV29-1 CSVGTGSPYEQYF TGCAGCGTTGGGACGGGCTCCCCCTACGAGCAGTACTTC
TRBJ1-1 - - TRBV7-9 CASSSQIKNTEAFF TGTGCCAGCAGCTCACAGATAAAGAACACTGAAGCTTTCTTT
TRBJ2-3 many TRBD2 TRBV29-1 CSVEGSETSGWTRTDTQYF TGCAGCGTTGAAGGGTCGGAGACTAGCGGTTGGACGCGCACAGATACGCAGTATTTT
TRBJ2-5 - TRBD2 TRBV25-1 CASSEYASGNQETQYF TGTGCCAGCAGTGAATATGCTAGCGGGAACCAAGAGACCCAGTACTTC
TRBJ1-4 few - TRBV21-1 CASSSGQGEGEKLFF TGTGCCAGCAGCAGTGGACAGGGGGAGGGTGAAAAACTGTTTTTT
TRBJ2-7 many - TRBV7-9 CASRADGLFEQYF TGTGCCAGCAGAGCGGACGGGCTGTTCGAGCAGTACTTC
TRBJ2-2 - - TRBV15 CATSRAGYGTGELFF TGTGCCACCAGCAGAGCAGGGTACGGAACCGGGGAGCTGTTTTTT
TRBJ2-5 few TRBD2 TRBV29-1 CSGAGEETQYF TGCAGCGGGGCGGGAGAAGAGACCCAGTACTTC
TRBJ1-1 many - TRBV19 CASSITGFPNTEAFF TGTGCCAGTAGTATAACAGGATTTCCGAACACTGAAGCTTTCTTT
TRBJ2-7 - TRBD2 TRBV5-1 CASSFRTSGSVEQYF TGCGCCAGCAGCTTTAGGACTAGCGGGAGTGTCGAGCAGTACTTC
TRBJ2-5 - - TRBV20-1 CSASLRGGRETQYF TGCAGTGCTAGCTTAAGGGGGGGGAGGGAGACCCAGTACTTC
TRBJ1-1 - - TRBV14 CASSQDMGGNTEAFF TGTGCCAGCAGCCAAGATATGGGGGGGAACACTGAAGCTTTCTTT
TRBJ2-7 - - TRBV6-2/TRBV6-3 CASSSETLYF TGTGCCAGCAGTTCAGAGACGCTGTACTTC
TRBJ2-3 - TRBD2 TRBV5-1 CASSLVGEGDTQYF TGCGCCAGCAGCTTGGTGGGGGAGGGCGATACGCAGTATTTT
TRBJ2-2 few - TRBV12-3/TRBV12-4 CASSFNEGELFF TGTGCCAGCAGTTTCAATGAGGGGGAGCTGTTTTTT
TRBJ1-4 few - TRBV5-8 CASSLTGATNEKLFF TGTGCCAGCAGTCTAACAGGAGCAACTAATGAAAAACTGTTTTTT
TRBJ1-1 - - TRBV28 CASSLWERDTEAFF TGTGCCAGCAGTTTATGGGAAAGGGACACTGAAGCTTTCTTT
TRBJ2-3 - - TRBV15 CATSSFTDTQYF TGTGCCACCAGCAGCTTCACAGATACGCAGTATTTT
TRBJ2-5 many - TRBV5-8 CASSLEPGQETQYF TGTGCCAGCAGCTTGGAACCGGGGCAAGAGACCCAGTACTTC
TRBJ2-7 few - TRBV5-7 CASRYGQEQYF TGTGCCAGCAGGTATGGACAGGAGCAGTACTTC
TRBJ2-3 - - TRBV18 CASSREDSNWDTQYF TGTGCCAGCTCACGAGAGGACAGTAATTGGGATACGCAGTATTTT
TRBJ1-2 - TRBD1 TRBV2 CASSESLTGDGYTF TGTGCCAGCAGCGAATCCTTGACAGGGGATGGCTACACCTTC
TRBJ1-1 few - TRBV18 CASSLRTAITEAFF TGTGCCAGCTCACTCAGGACAGCCATCACTGAAGCTTTCTTT
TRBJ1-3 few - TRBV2 CASSANGGNTIYF TGTGCCAGCAGTGCTAACGGAGGAAACACCATATATTTT
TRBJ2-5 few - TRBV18 CASSPNLALVQETQYF TGTGCCAGCTCACCTAACCTGGCCTTAGTACAAGAGACCCAGTACTTC
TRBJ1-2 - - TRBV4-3 CASSQDRGVDGYTF TGCGCCAGCAGCCAAGATCGGGGAGTAGATGGCTACACCTTC
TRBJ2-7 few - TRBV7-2 CASSLEEGPGTYEQYF TGTGCCAGCAGCTTAGAAGAGGGCCCTGGGACCTACGAGCAGTACTTC
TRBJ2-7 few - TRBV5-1 CASSFGQTLTYEQYF TGCGCCAGCAGCTTTGGACAGACCCTTACCTACGAGCAGTACTTC
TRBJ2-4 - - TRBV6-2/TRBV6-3 CASSYPQGGNIQYF TGTGCCAGCAGTTACCCGCAGGGTGGAAACATTCAGTACTTC